A single sample gave rise to the 26 T cell receptor beta chains below, sequenced in a study of identical twins. Using its own MiXCR run on the 5' RACE reads, TCRdb lists one record per CDR3 protein. Of roughly 570,000 distinct CDR3 sequences listed, over 8.5% are singletons. The same data also went into a second study, on yellow fever vaccine responses in identical twins.

Sequenced sample: PBMCs. The receptors here all came from a woman aged 18-29 years in good health.

This chain connects TRBV5-1 to TRBJ1-2, with a weak D call TRBD1 (5 bases). Germline CDR1 SGHRS, CDR2 YFSETQ. The V and J ends lost 4 bases and 3 bases respectively, with 16 bases between them. The length of the CDR3 is 15 residues. CDR3 protein: CASSDRGAAHYGYTF. The CDR3 region has the DNA TGCGCCAGCAGCGATCGGGGCGCGGCACACTATGGCTACACCTTC.

This clonotype was detected a few times. The rearrangement links TRBV7-8 to TRBJ2-3; 10 bases fit TRBD1. J lost 7 bases, V lost 1 base, and 8 bases had no gene match. Germline CDR1 reads SGHVS; CDR2 reads FQNEAQ. CDR3 length: 16 amino acids. The DNA of the CDR3 is TGTGCCAGCAGCTTAGTGGACAGGGGGTTGAGAAATACGCAGTATTTT. Translation: CASSLVDRGLRNTQYF.

At least ten counts were recorded for this clonotype. CDR3 sequence reads: CASSTLSVVGGEQFF. The CDR3 nucleotides are TGTGCCAGTAGTACTTTATCTGTTGTAGGCGGGGAGCAGTTCTTC. The V gene is TRBV19, the J gene TRBJ2-1; perhaps TRBD2 as D (5 bases). Per germline, CDR1 LNHDA and CDR2 SQIVND (reference sequence). V was trimmed by 4 bases and J by 10 bases, leaving 20 bases between them. This CDR3 comprises 15 residues.

The chain links TRBV5-7 to TRBJ2-5; TRBD2 might be the D (5 bases). TRBV5-7 is an ORF; its function is uncertain. The CDR3 sequence is 16 residues long. V lost 4 bases to trimming and J lost 5 bases, with 21 bases between them. The CDR3 loop reads CASSRPISVWRETQYF. The CDR3 bases are TGTGCCAGCAGCCGACCGATTAGTGTTTGGAGGGAGACCCAGTACTTC.

This clonotype was recorded a few times. The chain is built from TRBV9 and TRBJ2-1, with D possibly being TRBD1 (6 bases). This CDR3 comprises 16 residues. The germline gives CDR1 SGDLS, CDR2 YYNGEE. V was clipped by 4 bases and J by 4 bases, with 18 bases between them. The CDR3 loop reads CASSPQVGQLYNEQFF. CDR3 bases: TGTGCCAGCAGCCCTCAGGTCGGACAGCTTTACAATGAGCAGTTCTTC. Full variable domain (outside the CDR3, taken from reference TRBV9 and TRBJ2-1): DSGVTQTPKHLITATGQRVTLRCSPRSGDLSVYWYQQSLDQGLQFLIQYYNGEERAKGNILERFSAQQFPDLHSELNLSSLELGDSALYFCASSPQVGQLYNEQFFGPGTRLTVL.

This clonotype was recorded at least ten times. The rearrangement uses TRBV20-1 and TRBJ2-7; D gene ambiguous. The V gene's germline CDR1 is DFQATT and CDR2 SNEGSKA (reference sequence). This CDR3 has 11 amino acids. Trimming cost V 6 bases and J 4 bases, with 10 bases left between them. The CDR3 nucleotides read TGCAGTGCAGCCCTGGAGTACGAGCAGTACTTC. Its translation is CSAALEYEQYF.

J is TRBJ2-7 and V is TRBV7-9; 8 nucleotides agree with TRBD2. V shed 5 bases and J 3 bases; nucleotides not matched to a gene: 6. Per germline, CDR1 SEHNR and CDR2 FQNEAQ (reference sequence). The CDR3 consists of 14 residues. The CDR3: CASSPGGTSYEQYF. Here the CDR3 DNA reads TGTGCCAGCAGCCCCGGAGGGACTAGCTACGAGCAGTACTTC.

This clonotype was seen a few times. This rearrangement joins TRBV24-1 to TRBJ2-1, with TRBD2 matching over 8 bases. V lost 3 bases to trimming and J lost 9 bases; unmatched junction nucleotides: 3. Germline values: CDR1 KGHDR, CDR2 SFDVKD. The CDR3 covers 13 residues. Here the CDR3 DNA reads TGTGCCACCAGTGATATGACTAGCGTTGAGCAGTTCTTC. This codes for CATSDMTSVEQFF.

This chain uses TRBV4-3 with TRBJ2-2; no definite D call. V shed 0 bases and J shed 3 bases, with 14 bases lying between them. CDR3 length equals 17 residues. Germline V gives CDR1 LGHNA, CDR2 YSLEER. CDR3: CASSQDTVGSYTGELFF. The CDR3 DNA reads TGCGCCAGCAGCCAAGATACGGTCGGCAGTTACACCGGGGAGCTGTTTTTT.

This clonotype was counted a few times. The chain recombines TRBV9 with TRBJ1-1; D unclear. Deletions cut 0 bases from V and 5 bases from J, with 5 bases between. Looked up from germline, CDR1 is SGDLS and CDR2 is YYNGEE. CDR3 length: 12 amino acids. The CDR3 nucleotides are TGTGCCAGCAGCGTAGAGGGAACTGAAGCTTTCTTT. This codes for CASSVEGTEAFF.

This clonotype was observed at least ten times. The chain is built from TRBV29-1 and TRBJ2-7; D perhaps matches TRBD2 (7 bases). The length of the CDR3 is 13 residues. From germline, CDR1 is SQVTM and CDR2 ANQGSEA. The germline V and J ends were trimmed by 4 bases and 2 bases, with 12 bases remaining between them. DNA of the CDR3: TGCAGCGTTGGCCGCGGGGGCCCCTACGAGCAGTACTTC. Translating gives CSVGRGGPYEQYF.

This clonotype was seen more than once but under ten times. This sequence joins TRBV25-1 and TRBJ1-4; perhaps TRBD1 as D (5 bases). V lost 8 bases and J 11 bases, leaving 21 bases between the germline ends. CDR3 length: 14 residues. The germline V gene encodes CDR1 MGHDK and CDR2 SYGVNS. The CDR3: CASGASGTNRKLFF. DNA of the CDR3: TGTGCCAGCGGGGCCTCCGGGACCAACCGTAAACTGTTTTTT.

This clonotype was found a few times. This chain uses TRBV12-3 or TRBV12-4 with TRBJ2-2, with TRBD2 as a possible D gene (5 bases). The CDR3 is 14 residues long. Trimming stripped 3 bases from V and 5 bases from J, with 10 bases between. CDR3 DNA: TGTGCCAGCAGTTTCCTAGGAGGTACCGGGGAGCTGTTTTTT. It encodes CASSFLGGTGELFF.

The chain recombines TRBV7-8 with TRBJ2-7; TRBD2 agrees at 10 bases. After removal of 3 bases from V and 2 bases from J, the junction contained 10 bases not matched to a gene. Germline V gene data show CDR1 as SGHVS and CDR2 as FQNEAQ. This CDR3 contains 17 residues. Here the CDR3 DNA reads TGTGCCAGCAGCTTGGGGCTAGGGACTAGCGAAACCTACGAGCAGTACTTC. Translating gives CASSLGLGTSETYEQYF.

This clonotype has a count of ten or more. The chain joins TRBV6-2 or TRBV6-3 to TRBJ2-1, with TRBD2 matching over 12 bases. The trim removed 0 bases at V and 13 bases at J, leaving 4 bases unmatched. In germline, CDR1 is MNHEY, CDR2 SVGEGT. The CDR3 is made up of 14 amino acids. DNA of the CDR3: TGTGCCAGCAGTTACTCGACTAGCGGGGGCCTCCAGTTCTTC. This sequence encodes CASSYSTSGGLQFF.

This clonotype was seen more than once but under ten times. J is TRBJ2-5 and V is TRBV7-9; no clear D. Germline CDR1 reads SEHNR; CDR2 reads FQNEAQ (reference sequence). Trimming left V 0 bases short and J 4 bases short, with 9 bases between. The length of the CDR3 is 14 residues. The CDR3 bases are TGTGCCAGCAGCTTAGCAGTCACGGGAGAGACCCAGTACTTC. It translates to CASSLAVTGETQYF.

This clonotype was counted ten times or more. The rearrangement uses TRBV21-1 and TRBJ2-7; the D call in the table, TRBD2, was not verified against the DNA. TRBV21-1 is a pseudogene locus. CDR3 length equals 12 residues. The CDR3 reads CASSNPSREQYF. The DNA of the CDR3 is TGTGCCAGCAGCAATCCCTCTCGCGAGCAGTACTTC.

Ten or more counts support this clonotype. This chain links TRBV11-2 with TRBJ2-1; 8 bases line up with TRBD1. CDR1 and CDR2 (germline): SGHAT, FQNNGV. The trim removed 2 bases at V and 4 bases at J, leaving 13 bases unmatched. The CDR3 is 18 amino acids. In DNA, the CDR3 is TGTGCCAGCAGCTTATTCAGGGGGCCTAAGAAAACGTACAATGAGCAGTTCTTC. As protein: CASSLFRGPKKTYNEQFF.

The chain couples TRBV4-3 to TRBJ1-4; tentatively, D is TRBD1 (6 bases). CDR1 LGHNA and CDR2 YSLEER come from the germline V gene. V was clipped by 0 bases and J by 13 bases, with 12 bases between them. This CDR3 is built from 13 residues. CDR3 nucleotides: TGCGCCAGCAGCCAAGATCGAGGGGGGTCACTGTTTTTT. Residues: CASSQDRGGSLFF.

This clonotype was counted at least ten times. J is TRBJ2-2 and V is TRBV5-5; possibly TRBD1 or TRBD2 for D (5 bases each). CDR3 length: 14 residues. Per the germline V gene, CDR1 is SGHKS and CDR2 is YYEKEE (reference sequence). Trimming left V 2 bases short and J 5 bases short, with 10 bases between. CDR3 DNA: TGTGCCAGCAGCTTCGGGGCCGGGACCGGGGAGCTGTTTTTT. This gives the protein CASSFGAGTGELFF.

This clonotype was counted between two and nine times. J is TRBJ2-5 and V is TRBV5-1, with 8 nucleotides matching TRBD1. V was clipped by 3 bases and J by 3 bases; unmatched bases: 13. CDR1 and CDR2 from the germline V gene are SGHRS and YFSETQ. The CDR3 totals 17 residues. The CDR3 DNA reads TGCGCCAGCAGCTGGGGATCAGGGGGCTTAAAAAAAGAGACCCAGTACTTC. It yields the protein CASSWGSGGLKKETQYF.

The rearrangement joins TRBV21-1 to TRBJ2-3; the table's D call of TRBD1 was not tested on the DNA. TRBV21-1 represents a pseudogene. There are 18 residues in the CDR3. The CDR3 loop is CASSKGRPGRGHCYTQYF. In DNA, the CDR3 is TGTGCCAGCAGCAAAGGACGCCCGGGCAGGGGGCACTGTTATACGCAGTATTTT.

This clonotype has at least ten counts. V gene TRBV10-3 combines with J gene TRBJ2-7; tentatively, D is TRBD1 or TRBD2 (5 bases each). CDR3 length: 13 amino acids. V lost 5 bases and J 2 bases, leaving 10 bases between the germline ends. Germline assignment: CDR1 ENHRY and CDR2 SYGVKD. The CDR3 DNA is TGTGCCATCAGTCGGGACGGAACCTACGAGCAGTACTTC. Encoded protein: CAISRDGTYEQYF.

The chain couples TRBV5-1 to TRBJ1-1; D not resolved. There are 15 residues in the CDR3. V lost 5 bases and J 3 bases, leaving 17 bases between the germline ends. Germline V gene data show CDR1 as SGHRS and CDR2 as YFSETQ. CDR3 protein: CASSQRPLLDTEAFF. For the CDR3, the DNA is TGCGCCAGCAGTCAAAGGCCCCTCTTGGACACTGAAGCTTTCTTT.

CDR3 residues: CASSASREAGGTYNEQFF. DNA of the CDR3: TGTGCCAGCAGTGCCTCCCGCGAGGCGGGGGGGACCTACAATGAGCAGTTCTTC. The chain uses TRBV2 and TRBJ2-1; 9 bases are shared with TRBD2. V lost 4 bases and J lost 2; bases outside the gene matches: 12. The germline V gene has CDR1 SNHLY and CDR2 FYNNEI. The CDR3 contains 18 residues.

The V call is TRBV20-1, the J call TRBJ2-5, with D maybe TRBD1 (5 bases). The CDR3 length is 13 residues. With 6 bases removed from V and 3 bases from J, the gap between germline ends came to 14 bases. The germline V gene has CDR1 DFQATT and CDR2 SNEGSKA (reference sequence). CDR3 nucleotides: TGCAGTGCCGCGGACATAAGCGAAGAGACCCAGTACTTC. Amino acids: CSAADISEETQYF.